The rows below give T cell receptor beta chains drawn from one sample of a study of cytomegalovirus exposure and HLA in healthy donors. Some clones are missing from TCRdb's copy, which holds only in-frame ones; the method was immunoSEQ multiplex PCR. This table has around 150,000 clones, about 79% appearing once. Sequencing was performed on PBMCs. These TCRs come from a man aged 35 to 55 in good health and CMV-seropositive. The CDR3 runs from the conserved cysteine through the conserved F or W. D genes are given only for firm matches.

CASSYSSGGGTEAFF	-	15	TRBJ1-1	TRBV6-5
CASSALWEADSGYTF	-	15	TRBJ1-2	TRBV9
CASSDSGCLAGVPCEQYF	TRBD2	18	TRBJ2-7	TRBV6-4
CASSQGTGGGEQYF	TRBD1	14	TRBJ2-7	TRBV4-3
CSSSFRTGENTEAFF	TRBD1	15	TRBJ1-1	TRBV7-9
CASSRTGSNYGYTF	TRBD1	14	TRBJ1-2	TRBV19
CASSTGTAYEQYF	TRBD1	13	TRBJ2-7	TRBV5-1
CASSYRLESSYNEQFF	-	16	TRBJ2-1	TRBV6-6
CASSPSSASSYNEQFF	-	16	TRBJ2-1	TRBV19
CARRPNWREGLKGELFF	TRBD2	17	TRBJ2-2	TRBV6-4
CSVRGQVRMGAFF	TRBD1	13	TRBJ1-1	TRBV29-1
CASSPPGVNTGELFF	-	15	TRBJ2-2	TRBV18
CASSTGVLGNQPQHF	TRBD1	15	TRBJ1-5	TRBV7-2
CAISDALGTDTQYF	-	14	TRBJ2-3	TRBV10-3
CASNLPPGRENYNEQFF	-	17	TRBJ2-1	TRBV7-6
CSSSGLLDEQYF	-	12	TRBJ2-7	TRBV7-9
CASSLRGVVSYNEQFF	TRBD2	16	TRBJ2-1	TRBV7-2
CASSQDSVGGSSYNSPLHF	-	19	TRBJ1-6	TRBV4-1
CASRPTGAYEQYF	TRBD1	13	TRBJ2-7	TRBV6-5
CASSTQGALNEQYF	TRBD1	14	TRBJ2-7	TRBV7-9
CASSRGQGVNSPLHF	TRBD1	15	TRBJ1-6	TRBV7-9
CASSSPGLRTGELFF	-	15	TRBJ2-2	TRBV19
CAISPGPRSSYEQYF	-	15	TRBJ2-7	TRBV10-3
CASSLSGEGYGYTF	-	14	TRBJ1-2	TRBV27
CASSSFGGPSPLHF	-	14	TRBJ1-6	TRBV27
CASSLLLLGELFF	-	13	TRBJ2-2	TRBV5-6
CASSHRVGARNTEAFF	-	16	TRBJ1-1	TRBV7-6
CASGTQGGLTNTEAFF	TRBD1	16	TRBJ1-1	TRBV5-1
CAWSSLRNTEAFF	-	13	TRBJ1-1	TRBV30
CASSLAGGVEQYF	TRBD2	13	TRBJ2-7	TRBV5-1
CASSPLTGDGYTF	TRBD1	13	TRBJ1-2	TRBV18
CASSRPTENSPLHF	-	14	TRBJ1-6	TRBV23-1
CASSLDPVGGYEQYF	-	15	TRBJ2-7	TRBV11-2
CASSRDYNEQFF	-	12	TRBJ2-1	TRBV11-3
CASSYRDRSTDTQYF	TRBD1	15	TRBJ2-3	TRBV6-5
CASRLAGGRGETQYF	TRBD2	15	TRBJ2-5	TRBV2
CASSLGGAPPYEQYF	-	15	TRBJ2-7	TRBV18
CASSLAGLGTYEQYF	-	15	TRBJ2-7	TRBV5-4
CASSTGLAGETQYF	TRBD2	14	TRBJ2-5	TRBV7-6
CASSLALAGPGELFF	TRBD2	15	TRBJ2-2	TRBV5-1
CASSFRRGQGDTEAFF	TRBD1	16	TRBJ1-1	TRBV27
CASSKQETNYGYTF	-	14	TRBJ1-2	TRBV19
CASGRASNYNEQFF	TRBD2	14	TRBJ2-1	TRBV9
CASSPLAQEIYNEQFF	-	16	TRBJ2-1	TRBV18
CASSSRQGSTEAFF	TRBD1	14	TRBJ1-1	TRBV5-4
CASSIARQALYGYTF	-	15	TRBJ1-2	TRBV19
CASSPGSRGHEQYF	-	14	TRBJ2-7	TRBV18
CASSLGGLAGGSSYNEQFF	TRBD2	19	TRBJ2-1	TRBV7-8
CASSETQGAIYEQYF	TRBD1	15	TRBJ2-7	TRBV2
CASSGTGGGTSGDTEAFF	TRBD1	18	TRBJ1-1	TRBV5-1
CASSEDLKRVGQETQYF	-	17	TRBJ2-5	TRBV25-1
CASSGTGDNSPLHF	TRBD1	14	TRBJ1-6	TRBV2
CATRKGLSGETQYF	-	14	TRBJ2-5	TRBV19
CASSSQGRGTEAFF	-	14	TRBJ1-1	TRBV6-6
CASSLRVDRANEKLFF	TRBD1	16	TRBJ1-4	TRBV7-9
CASAPGMGWGYTF	-	13	TRBJ1-2	TRBV25-1
CASRGLTAQETQYF	-	14	TRBJ2-5	TRBV6-5
CASSHQAEQYF	-	11	TRBJ2-7	TRBV5-1
CASSLVGTGEETQYF	TRBD1	15	TRBJ2-5	TRBV5-1